The 17 T cell receptor beta chains given below trace back to one sample, sequenced in a study of control samples from healthy donors and cancer patients. Profiled with immunoSEQ multiplex PCR; TCRdb holds only in-frame clones, not every one. Of 70,000 to 95,000 clones listed, more than 75% are singletons. Sequences were obtained from blood. The receptor set was obtained from a middle-aged man in good health.

This chain links TRBV9 with TRBJ1-1, with D hard to call. CDR1 SGDLS and CDR2 YYNGEE come from the germline V gene. This CDR3 is built from 14 residues. V lost 4 bases and J 0 bases, leaving 10 bases between the germline ends. The CDR3 DNA is TGTGCCAGCAGCCCAGAGACCATGAACACTGAAGCTTTCTTT. It codes for CASSPETMNTEAFF.

This clone has only one observation. DNA of the CDR3: TGTGCCAGCAGTTACTCGAACAATCAGCCCCAGCATTTT. This sequence encodes CASSYSNNQPQHF. The chain couples TRBV6-5 to TRBJ1-5; no firm D call. Germline V gene lookup returns CDR1 MNHEY and CDR2 SVGAGI. V dropped 0 bases and J dropped 3 bases, with 3 bases sitting between them. The CDR3 runs to 13 residues.

The chain has TRBV30 and TRBJ2-3; 8 bases align to TRBD1. The germline V gene encodes CDR1 GTSNPN and CDR2 SVGIG (reference sequence). After removal of 4 bases from V and 2 bases from J, the junction contained 5 bases not matched to a gene. This CDR3 region has 14 residues. The CDR3 reads CAWTLGQVTDTQYF. The DNA for the CDR3 is TGTGCCTGGACCCTGGGACAGGTCACAGATACGCAGTATTTT.

This clone was detected only once. The chain couples TRBV7-2 to TRBJ1-6, with 9 bases fitting TRBD1. The V gene end was trimmed by 4 bases and the J gene end by 0 bases; junction bases not matched to a gene: 7. This CDR3 has 18 residues. From germline, CDR1 is SGHTA and CDR2 FQGNSA. The CDR3 sequence: CASSSAGTGSSYNSPLHF. The DNA of the CDR3 is TGTGCCAGCAGCTCAGCCGGGACAGGGAGCTCCTATAATTCACCCCTCCACTTT.

The V gene is TRBV4-1, the J gene TRBJ2-7; D may be TRBD2 (6 bases). CDR1 and CDR2 (germline): MGHRA, YSYEKL. CDR3 length: 16 amino acids. Trimming removed 4 bases from V and 3 bases from J, with 19 bases in between. CDR3 nucleotides: TGCGCCAGCAGCCCCCAATTAGGGACTCTTAACTACGAGCAGTACTTC. This translates into CASSPQLGTLNYEQYF.

V and J are TRBV4-1 and TRBJ2-1; 7 nucleotides line up with TRBD1. Germline V gene lookup returns CDR1 MGHRA and CDR2 YSYEKL. The CDR3 is 11 amino acids. Germline trimming cut 7 bases from V and 7 bases from J; bases unmatched to any gene: 1. CDR3 nucleotide sequence: TGCGCCAGCACACAGGGGAATGAGCAGTTCTTC. Residues: CASTQGNEQFF.

This chain links TRBV2 with TRBJ2-7; D possibly corresponds to TRBD1 (6 bases). The V end was cut by 10 bases, the J end by 1 base, with 11 bases between. The CDR3 is 12 residues long. Germline CDR1 SNHLY, CDR2 FYNNEI. DNA of the CDR3: TGTGCCACCTGTGACAGGTCCTACGAGCAGTACGTC. Protein product: CATCDRSYEQYV.

The J gene is TRBJ1-1, the V gene TRBV6-2 or TRBV6-3; D is perhaps TRBD1 (6 bases). The germline V gene has CDR1 MNHEY and CDR2 SVGEGT. The CDR3 is made up of 14 amino acids. V was cut by 1 base and J by 4 bases, with 10 bases left in between. This CDR3 reads CASSYFRGGTEAFF. In DNA, the CDR3 is TGTGCCAGCAGTTACTTTCGAGGGGGCACTGAAGCTTTCTTT.

Concerning this clone itself: At one end the junction does not follow the germline gene, possibly because of a read error. This chain links TRBV12-5 with TRBJ1-5, with D possibly being TRBD1 (5 bases). The CDR3 is 13 amino acids. The germline CDR1 and CDR2 sequences are LGHNT and FRNRAP. In DNA form, the CDR3 reads TGTGCTAGTGGGTTGGGGCAGAGTCAGCCCCAGCATTTT. This gives the protein CASGLGQSQPQHF.

The J gene is TRBJ2-7, the V gene TRBV6-5, with D maybe TRBD2 (6 bases). The CDR3 has 14 amino acids. Germline V gives CDR1 MNHEY, CDR2 SVGAGI. V shed 9 bases and J shed 4 bases, with 19 bases lying between them. The CDR3 nucleotides read TGTGCCAGTGGAGGGGCTGACGCCCGATACGAGCAGTACGTC. Amino acids: CASGGADARYEQYV.

This sequence joins TRBV18 and TRBJ1-4, with TRBD1 as a possible D gene (5 bases). The V gene's germline CDR1 is KGHSH and CDR2 LQKENI. The CDR3 has 14 residues. V lost 1 base, J lost 7 bases, and 10 bases lay in between. CDR3 region: CASSPQGGTEKLFF. CDR3 coding DNA: TGTGCCAGCTCACCACAGGGTGGGACTGAAAAACTGTTTTTT.

The chain uses TRBV5-1 and TRBJ2-3; no clear D gene. CDR3 length: 15 residues. From germline, CDR1 is SGHRS and CDR2 YFSETQ. Trimming pared 2 bases from V and 0 bases from J, leaving 10 bases between. The CDR3 DNA reads as TGCGCCAGCAGCTTCGGGTTACTTAGCACAGATACGCAGTATTTT. It specifies CASSFGLLSTDTQYF.

This clone was counted a single time. CDR3 in amino acids: CASTMAGGDTEAFF. The CDR3 coding sequence is TGTGCCAGTACTATGGCCGGGGGAGACACTGAAGCTTTCTTT. This chain joins TRBV19 and TRBJ1-1, with D possibly matching TRBD1 (5 bases). Deletions cut 7 bases from V and 3 bases from J, with 15 bases between. The germline V gene has CDR1 LNHDA and CDR2 SQIVND (reference sequence). The CDR3 sequence is 14 residues long. Full variable domain (missing parts from reference TRBV19 and TRBJ1-1): DGGITQSPKYLFRKEGQNVTLSCEQNLNHDAMYWYRQDPGQGLRLIYYSQIVNDFQKGDIAEGYSVSREKKESFPLTVTSAQKNPTAFYLCASTMAGGDTEAFFGQGTRLTVV.

Concerning this clone itself: Other DNA sequences in the sample encode the same CDR3. V and J are TRBV7-2 and TRBJ2-2; a weak D match, TRBD1 (5 bases). The germline CDR1 and CDR2 sequences are SGHTA and FQGNSA. V lost 1 base, J lost 6 bases, and 9 bases lay in between. This CDR3 is 14 amino acids long. Here the CDR3 DNA reads TGTGCCAGCAGCTTAGTTGGGGCGGCCGGGGAGCTGTTTTTT. Amino acid sequence: CASSLVGAAGELFF. Full variable domain (missing parts from reference TRBV7-2 and TRBJ2-2): GAGVSQSPSNKVTEKGKDVELRCDPISGHTALYWYRQSLGQGLEFLIYFQGNSAPDKSGLPSDRFSAERTGGSVSTLTIQRTQQEDSAVYLCASSLVGAAGELFFGEGSRLTVL.

The rearrangement joins TRBV7-2 to TRBJ2-5, with D unclear. With 3 bases removed from V and 0 bases from J, the gap between germline ends came to 8 bases. Germline CDR1 and CDR2: SGHTA and FQGNSA. The CDR3 contains 14 residues. CDR3 nucleotides: TGTGCCAGCAGCTTTGGACGGAACCAAGAGACCCAGTACTTC. This encodes CASSFGRNQETQYF.

The chain recombines TRBV3-1 (or the pseudogene TRBV3-2) with TRBJ1-2; D gene uncertain. The CDR3 runs to 13 residues. Trimming removed 4 bases at V and 2 bases at J, with 8 bases between. Germline V gene data show CDR1 as LGHDT and CDR2 as YNNKEL (reference sequence). This CDR3 reads CASSPPQNYGYTF. CDR3 in DNA: TGTGCCAGCAGCCCCCCACAGAACTATGGCTACACCTTC.

The chain couples TRBV7-2 to TRBJ1-1; D uncertain. The CDR3 sequence is 15 residues long. Germline-derived CDR1 and CDR2 are SGHTA and FQGNSA. The germline V and J ends were trimmed by 5 bases and 3 bases, with 16 bases remaining between them. This CDR3 reads CASSLYLWGDTEAFF. CDR3 bases: TGTGCCAGCAGCCTATACCTTTGGGGTGACACTGAAGCTTTCTTT.